The source of this T cell receptor (beta chain) is a study of T cells after yellow fever vaccination. Germline V CDR1 and CDR2: MNHEY, SMNVEV (reference sequence). Trimming left V 1 base short and J 8 bases short, with 11 bases between. CDR3 length: 13 amino acids. Using its own MiXCR run on the 5' RACE reads, TCRdb lists one record per CDR3 protein. The sample has around 600,000 distinct CDR3 sequences, 9% to 15% seen once. The chain has TRBV27 and TRBJ1-1; D not resolved. Specimen: PBMCs, collected on the day of the yellow fever booster vaccination. The origin of this receptor is a man aged 25-40 years who received the YFV17D yellow fever vaccine. CDR3 loop: CASSLFLGAEAFF. The CDR3 bases are TGTGCCAGCAGTTTATTCTTGGGCGCAGAAGCTTTCTTT.